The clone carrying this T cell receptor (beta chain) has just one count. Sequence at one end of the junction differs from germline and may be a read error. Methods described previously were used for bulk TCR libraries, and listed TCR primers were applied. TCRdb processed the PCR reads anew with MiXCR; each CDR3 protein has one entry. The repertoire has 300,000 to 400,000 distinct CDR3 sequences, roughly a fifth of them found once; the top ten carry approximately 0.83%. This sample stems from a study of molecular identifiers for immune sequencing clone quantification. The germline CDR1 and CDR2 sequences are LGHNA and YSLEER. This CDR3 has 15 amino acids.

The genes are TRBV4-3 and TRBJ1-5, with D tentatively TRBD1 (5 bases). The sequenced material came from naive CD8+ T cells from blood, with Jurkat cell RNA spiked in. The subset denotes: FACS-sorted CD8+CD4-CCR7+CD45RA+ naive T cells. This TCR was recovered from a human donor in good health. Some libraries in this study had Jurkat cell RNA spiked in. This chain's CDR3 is CASGQDAGSNQPQHF. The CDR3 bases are TGCGCCAGCGGCCAAGATGCAGGGAGCAATCAGCCCCAGCATTTT.